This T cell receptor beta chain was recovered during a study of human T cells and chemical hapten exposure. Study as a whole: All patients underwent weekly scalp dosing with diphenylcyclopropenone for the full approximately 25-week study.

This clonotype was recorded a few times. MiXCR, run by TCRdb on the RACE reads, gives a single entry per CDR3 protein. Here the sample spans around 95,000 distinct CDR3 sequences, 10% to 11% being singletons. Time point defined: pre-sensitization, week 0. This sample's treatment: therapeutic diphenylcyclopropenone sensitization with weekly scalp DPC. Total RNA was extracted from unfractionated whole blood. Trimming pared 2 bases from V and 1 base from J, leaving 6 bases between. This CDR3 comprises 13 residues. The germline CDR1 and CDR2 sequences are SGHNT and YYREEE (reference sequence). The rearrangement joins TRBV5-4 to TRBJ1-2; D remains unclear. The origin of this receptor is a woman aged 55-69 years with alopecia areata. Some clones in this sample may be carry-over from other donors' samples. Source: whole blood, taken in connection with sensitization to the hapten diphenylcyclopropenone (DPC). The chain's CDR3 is CASSFDGNYGYTF. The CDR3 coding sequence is TGTGCCAGCAGCTTCGACGGTAACTATGGCTACACCTTC.